The 29 T cell receptor beta chains in this list originate from one sample, sequenced in a study of spatial heterogeneity in lung cancer (dated by TCRdb to about 2019). Broad study findings and their caveats: A correlation was observed between the number of expanded intratumoral alpha and beta TCRs and the tumor nonsynonymous mutation count.

The time point label, read with the paper, signifies: sample taken at primary tumor resection. No antigen has been identified for these receptors. The method behind the library was 5' RACE. Sequencing relied on a NextSeq 500. The raw public data were reprocessed by TCRdb itself: fastp quality trimming at Q25, MiXCR clonotype calling, in-frame beta chains only. Every entry covers one CDR3 protein and lists the most common genes and DNA from its rows. The sample table records about 20,000 distinct CDR3 sequences; 6% to 9% of these occur just once. Around 23% of the sample is taken by the ten largest. The material was lung tumor tissue, obtained at surgery. These receptors were taken from a male donor with early-stage non-small cell lung cancer.

The table lists this clonotype with many counts. This chain joins TRBV7-8 and TRBJ1-6; 7 bases agree with TRBD1. Germline V gives CDR1 SGHVS, CDR2 FQNEAQ. Germline trimming cut 0 bases from V and 7 bases from J; bases unmatched to any gene: 6. The CDR3 covers 16 residues. CDR3 region: CASSLARQGGNSPLHF. CDR3 DNA sequence: TGTGCCAGCAGCTTAGCCAGACAGGGCGGGAATTCACCCCTCCACTTT.

There are many counts of this clonotype. This chain uses TRBV5-1 with TRBJ1-2, with a weak D call TRBD1 (5 bases). CDR3 length: 15 residues. The ends were cut back, 0 bases at V and 4 bases at J, with 13 bases in the middle. Germline CDR1 reads SGHRS; CDR2 reads YFSETQ. The CDR3 coding sequence is TGCGCCAGCAGCTTGGGACAGAAGGAAATCTATGGCTACACCTTC. Protein product: CASSLGQKEIYGYTF.

This clonotype was detected only a few times. The chain has TRBV6-5 and TRBJ1-4, with a possible D match to TRBD1 (6 bases). CDR3 length equals 14 residues. Germline CDR1 and CDR2: MNHEY and SVGAGI. Trimming left V 2 bases short and J 8 bases short, with 12 bases between. The DNA of the CDR3 is TGTGCCAGCAGTTACACAGGGATAGGGGAAAAACTGTTTTTT. It translates to CASSYTGIGEKLFF.

This clonotype qualifies as medium-sized (0.01 to 0.1%). The V call is TRBV7-8, the J call TRBJ2-3; 11 bases agree with TRBD2. Per germline, CDR1 SGHVS and CDR2 FQNEAQ. The CDR3 runs 16 residues. The trim removed 4 bases at V and 2 bases at J, leaving 5 bases unmatched. CDR3 protein: CASSSFSGGATDTQYF. The CDR3 coding sequence is TGTGCCAGCAGCTCCTTTAGCGGGGGGGCCACAGATACGCAGTATTTT.

This clonotype was found a few times. V gene TRBV11-3 combines with J gene TRBJ2-3, with D unresolved. CDR1 and CDR2 (germline): SGHNT, YENEEA. CDR3 length: 13 residues. Trimming pared 5 bases from V and 4 bases from J, leaving 10 bases between. In DNA, the CDR3 is TGTGCCAGCAGCCCCCGCCTATCAGATACGCAGTATTTT. Encoded protein: CASSPRLSDTQYF.

This clonotype qualifies as large. V gene TRBV7-9 combines with J gene TRBJ1-1; 9 bases line up with TRBD1. CDR1 SEHNR and CDR2 FQNEAQ come from the germline V gene (reference sequence). V shed 1 base and J 6 bases; nucleotides not matched to a gene: 3. This CDR3 region has 14 residues. The CDR3 DNA sequence: TGTGCCAGCAGCTTAGGGGGGACAGGGCCTGAAGCTTTCTTT. It specifies CASSLGGTGPEAFF.

This clonotype was observed at least ten times. The chain links TRBV2 to TRBJ1-4; 9 bases fit TRBD1. The V and J ends lost 6 bases and 6 bases, in that order; junction bases with no gene match: 5. Germline values: CDR1 SNHLY, CDR2 FYNNEI. The CDR3 extends over 14 amino acids. The CDR3 DNA is TGTGCCAGCAGGATGGGACAGGGTTATGAAAAACTGTTTTTT. As protein: CASRMGQGYEKLFF.

The sample holds many counts of this clonotype. The genes are TRBV4-1 and TRBJ1-5; 8 nucleotides match TRBD1. CDR1 is MGHRA and CDR2 is YSYEKL in the germline V gene. The CDR3 totals 15 residues. V shed 1 base, J shed 8 bases, and the junction held 7 bases outside the gene matches. The chain's CDR3 is CASSQAPGQVKPQHF. The CDR3 coding sequence is TGCGCCAGCAGCCAAGCGCCGGGACAGGTTAAGCCCCAGCATTTT.

This clonotype occurred many times. The chain links TRBV30 to TRBJ1-2; D gene unclear. The CDR3 sequence is 10 residues long. The germline V and J ends were trimmed by 5 bases and 7 bases, with 8 bases remaining between them. Germline V CDR1 and CDR2: GTSNPN, SVGIG (reference sequence). CDR3 nucleotide sequence: TGTGCCTGGGAAAGATCTGGCTACACCTTC. Its translation is CAWERSGYTF.

This clonotype rates as medium-sized. The chain recombines TRBV28 with TRBJ2-3; D may be TRBD2 (5 bases). Germline values: CDR1 MDHEN, CDR2 SYDVKM. The V gene lost 7 bases and the J gene lost 4 bases, with 24 bases spanning the gap. The CDR3 spans 17 residues. CDR3 protein: CASTPSPRRLGADTQYF. The DNA for the CDR3 is TGTGCCAGCACCCCTTCACCGAGGAGGTTAGGCGCAGATACGCAGTATTTT.

Many counts were recorded for this clonotype. The rearrangement links TRBV5-1 to TRBJ2-7; 13 bases fit TRBD2. This CDR3 contains 17 residues. V trimming: 6 bases; J trimming: 2 bases; junction bases outside the gene matches: 11. Germline V gene lookup returns CDR1 SGHRS and CDR2 YFSETQ. The CDR3 bases are TGCGCCAGCAAATGGACTAGCGGGGGCGGACCTACCTACGAGCAGTACTTC. This encodes CASKWTSGGGPTYEQYF. Supplemented by reference TRBV5-1 and TRBJ2-7, the full variable domain reads KAGVTQTPRYLIKTRGQQVTLSCSPISGHRSVSWYQQTPGQGLQFLFEYFSETQRNKGNFPGRFSGRQFSNSRSEMNVSTLELGDSALYLCASKWTSGGGPTYEQYFGPGTRLTVT.

This clonotype appeared many times. The chain links TRBV5-6 to TRBJ2-3; 11 bases are shared with TRBD1. V shed 4 bases, J shed 8 bases, and the junction held 6 bases outside the gene matches. CDR1 and CDR2 from the germline V gene are SGHDT and YYEEEE. The length of the CDR3 is 14 residues. The CDR3 nucleotides read TGTGCCAGCAGCCTGGGACAGGGGGGGAGTACGCAGTATTTT. It translates to CASSLGQGGSTQYF.

The genes are TRBV10-3 and TRBJ1-5, with D possibly TRBD1 on 5 matching bases. The CDR3 covers 13 residues. Germline V gives CDR1 ENHRY, CDR2 SYGVKD. V was shortened by 7 bases and J by 3 bases, with 10 bases between the two germline ends. The CDR3 coding sequence is TGTGCCATCAACCAGGGCCCCAATCAGCCCCAGCATTTT. Its protein product is CAINQGPNQPQHF.

This clonotype was seen at least ten times. The chain links TRBV27 to TRBJ1-6; TRBD1 might be the D (5 bases). Germline-derived CDR1 and CDR2 are MNHEY and SMNVEV (reference sequence). V was clipped by 7 bases and J by 6 bases, with 16 bases between them. The CDR3 extends over 15 amino acids. DNA for the CDR3: TGTGCCAGCAACCTCAGCGGACAACTTAATTCACCCCTCCACTTT. This translates into CASNLSGQLNSPLHF.

In this sample, this clonotype turned up many times. V and J are TRBV20-1 and TRBJ1-5, with unresolved D. Germline V gene data show CDR1 as DFQATT and CDR2 as SNEGSKA (reference sequence). This CDR3 is 17 amino acids long. Trimming cost V 4 bases and J 6 bases, with 25 bases left between them. The CDR3 nucleotides read TGCAGTGCTACCGAGAAGATCGGAGCAATCATAGGTCAGCCCCAGCATTTT. It translates to CSATEKIGAIIGQPQHF.

This clonotype was seen repeatedly, ten times or more. V usage is TRBV18 and J usage is TRBJ1-2, with D uncertain. Trimming took off 2 bases at V and 4 bases at J, with 11 bases between the two ends. Germline V lookup: CDR1 KGHSH, CDR2 LQKENI. The CDR3 has 14 amino acids. This CDR3 reads CASSPVGLGYGYTF. CDR3 bases: TGTGCCAGCTCACCAGTGGGCTTGGGCTATGGCTACACCTTC. The whole variable domain, remainder taken from reference TRBV18 and TRBJ1-2, is NAGVMQNPRHLVRRRGQEARLRCSPMKGHSHVYWYRQLPEEGLKFMVYLQKENIIDESGMPKERFSAEFPKEGPSILRIQQVVRGDSAAYFCASSPVGLGYGYTFGSGTRLTVV.

This clonotype occurred many times. V and J are TRBV7-6 and TRBJ2-5, with TRBD1 matching 9 bases. Trimming cost V 5 bases and J 2 bases; bases outside gene matches: 6. Germline assignment: CDR1 SGHVS and CDR2 FNYEAQ. CDR3 length: 15 residues. CDR3 DNA: TGTGCCAGCAGCGGAAACAGGGGGCCTCAAGAGACCCAGTACTTC. Translated: CASSGNRGPQETQYF.

CDR3 amino acids: CASSWDRGRRDSPLHF. CDR3 nucleotides: TGTGCCAGCAGTTGGGACAGGGGGCGAAGAGACTCACCCCTCCACTTT. The V gene is TRBV12-3 or TRBV12-4, the J gene TRBJ1-6; TRBD1 aligns across 12 bases. The CDR3 runs 16 residues. V trimming: 4 bases; J trimming: 10 bases; junction bases outside the gene matches: 8.

This clonotype has at least ten counts. The rearrangement links TRBV6-5 to TRBJ1-2, with TRBD1 identical over 7 bases. The CDR3 is 14 amino acids. Trimming removed 5 bases from V and 0 bases from J; junction bases left unmatched: 3. Germline V lookup: CDR1 MNHEY, CDR2 SVGAGI. This chain's CDR3 is CASSRGQTNYGYTF. For the CDR3, the DNA is TGTGCCAGCAGTCGGGGACAGACTAACTATGGCTACACCTTC.

The V call is TRBV5-1, the J call TRBJ2-1, with 8 nucleotides matching TRBD2. The CDR3 is made up of 15 amino acids. Germline values: CDR1 SGHRS, CDR2 YFSETQ. Trimming at V came to 0 bases and at J to 7 bases, leaving 6 bases not matched to a gene. CDR3 in DNA: TGCGCCAGCAGCTTGGGACGGGGGGGCCTGAATGAGCAGTTCTTC. It yields the protein CASSLGRGGLNEQFF.

This clonotype showed up many times. The chain carries TRBV28 and TRBJ2-2; TRBD2 agrees at 7 bases. The CDR3 runs to 15 residues. CDR1 is MDHEN, CDR2 SYDVKM, per germline. V lost 5 bases, J lost 2 bases, and 5 bases stayed unmatched. CDR3 sequence reads: CASSRLAANTGELFF. The CDR3 bases are TGTGCCAGCAGTCGGCTAGCGGCAAACACCGGGGAGCTGTTTTTT.

Note on this clonotype: A much bigger clone sits one base away, suggesting this may be a read error. V gene TRBV27 combines with J gene TRBJ1-1; possibly TRBD1 for D (6 bases). With 2 bases removed from V and 9 bases from J, the gap between germline ends came to 16 bases. Germline V CDR1 and CDR2: MNHEY, SMNVEV (reference sequence). The length of the CDR3 is 14 residues. The CDR3 coding sequence is TGTGCCAGCAGTTTAATTTCAGGGGCTGGGAAAGCTTTCTTT. It is translated as CASSLISGAGKAFF.

This clonotype showed up just a few times. The rearrangement joins TRBV7-2 to TRBJ1-2, with 8 bases that match TRBD1. J was trimmed by 4 bases and V by 4 bases; bases with no gene match: 5. The V gene's germline CDR1 is SGHTA and CDR2 FQGNSA. There are 14 residues in the CDR3. CDR3 region: CASSSGTGGYGYTF. In nucleotides, the CDR3 is TGTGCCAGCAGCTCCGGGACAGGAGGCTATGGCTACACCTTC.

This clonotype was counted at least ten times. The chain recombines TRBV11-2 with TRBJ2-5, with 11 bases identical to TRBD2. CDR1 SGHAT and CDR2 FQNNGV come from the germline V gene. With V trimmed by 1 base and J by 5 bases, 3 bases remained unmatched. This CDR3 comprises 15 residues. The DNA for the CDR3 is TGTGCCAGCAGCTTAGGCAGACTAGCGGGGGAGACCCAGTACTTC. It is translated as CASSLGRLAGETQYF.

This clonotype was found many times. The J gene is TRBJ2-3, the V gene TRBV4-1; 7 nucleotides align to TRBD2. The germline gives CDR1 MGHRA, CDR2 YSYEKL. The V gene end was trimmed by 3 bases and the J gene end by 2 bases; junction bases not matched to a gene: 5. The CDR3 length is 15 residues. CDR3 residues: CASSHQLATTDTQYF. The CDR3, as DNA: TGCGCCAGCAGCCACCAACTAGCGACCACAGATACGCAGTATTTT.

This clonotype showed up many times. The chain is built from TRBV28 and TRBJ1-2; D is uncertain. The CDR3 sequence is 13 residues long. The V and J ends lost 6 bases and 1 base respectively, with 9 bases between them. Germline V gene sequence: CDR1 MDHEN, CDR2 SYDVKM. DNA of the CDR3: TGTGCCAGCAGGCCACCCAATAACTATGGCTACACCTTC. Translation: CASRPPNNYGYTF.

This clonotype occurred many times. The chain employs TRBV7-9 and TRBJ1-2, with D unclear. Germline-derived CDR1 and CDR2 are SEHNR and FQNEAQ (reference sequence). The CDR3 totals 14 residues. V lost 5 bases and J 8 bases, leaving 18 bases between the germline ends. CDR3 protein: CASSPRTVGRGYTF. The CDR3 DNA sequence: TGTGCCAGCAGCCCCAGGACCGTTGGCCGAGGCTACACCTTC. Full variable domain (remainder filled in from reference TRBV7-9 and TRBJ1-2): DTGVSQNPRHKITKRGQNVTFRCDPISEHNRLYWYRQTLGQGPEFLTYFQNEAQLEKSRLLSDRFSAERPKGSFSTLEIQRTEQGDSAMYLCASSPRTVGRGYTFGSGTRLTVV.

By sample fraction, this clonotype is large (0.1 to 1%). The chain employs TRBV9 and TRBJ2-3; 13 bases map to TRBD2. The CDR3 runs to 14 residues. The germline V gene has CDR1 SGDLS and CDR2 YYNGEE. V lost 7 bases to trimming and J lost 5 bases; unmatched junction nucleotides: 4. Written as DNA, the CDR3 is TGTGCCAGCGGTACTAGCGGGAGGGGAGATACGCAGTATTTT. It yields the protein CASGTSGRGDTQYF.

V is TRBV3-2 and J is TRBJ2-7; TRBD1, the D gene given by the table, was not confirmed from the DNA. TRBV3-2 is an annotated pseudogene. The CDR3 length is 13 residues. CDR3 amino acids: CASSHRGPNEQYF. For the CDR3, the DNA is TGTGCCAGCAGCCACAGGGGGCCCAACGAGCAGTACTTC.